This T cell receptor beta chain is drawn from a study of T cells in localized non-small cell lung cancer. Generated by immunoSEQ multiplex PCR, the TCRdb table keeps only in-frame clones and is missing some. Among tens of thousands of clones listed, 86% were seen once. This receptor was identified in a male donor older than 55 with stage III squamous cell lung carcinoma. The input for sequencing was peripheral blood, taken before any cancer treatment.

Here the CDR3 reads CSVERGSYEQYF. The CDR3 DNA follows: TGCAGCGTTGAGAGGGGATCCTACGAGCAGTACTTC. The rearrangement uses TRBV29-1 and TRBJ2-7; D tentatively fits TRBD1 or TRBD2 (5 bases each). Germline CDR1 and CDR2: SQVTM and ANQGSEA. V gave up 3 bases and J gave up 1 base, with 7 bases separating them. CDR3 length: 12 amino acids.